A single sample is the source of the 27 T cell receptor beta chains below, sequenced in a study of T cell responses to AZD1222 COVID-19 vaccine. Assay used: immunoSEQ multiplex PCR; TCRdb lists only in-frame clones, some missing. The data hold just under 150,000 clones, with approximately 89% observed a single time. The source was peripheral blood, collected 28 days after the second AZD1222 dose. The receptors here all came from an adult who received the AZD1222 COVID-19 vaccine.

The chain uses TRBV5-4 and TRBJ1-2, with D unresolved. The CDR3 spans 14 residues. Germline V lookup: CDR1 SGHNT, CDR2 YYREEE (reference sequence). The V end lost 4 bases, the J end lost 1 base, and 11 bases lay between the germline ends. CDR3 sequence: CASSPLGFNYGYTF. In DNA, the CDR3 is TGTGCCAGCAGCCCGCTGGGATTTAACTATGGCTACACCTTC.

The V and J genes are TRBV5-1 and TRBJ2-1; 9 bases are a match to TRBD1. Trimming took 5 bases from V and 2 from J; bases not matched to a gene: 11. The CDR3 is made up of 17 amino acids. The V gene's germline CDR1 is SGHRS and CDR2 YFSETQ. CDR3 in DNA: TGCGCCAGCAGATCGGGTGCGGGACAGGGAACCTACAATGAGCAGTTCTTC. Its protein product is CASRSGAGQGTYNEQFF.

This chain connects TRBV5-1 to TRBJ2-1, with 9 bases identical to TRBD2. After removal of 5 bases from V and 1 base from J, the junction contained 16 bases not matched to a gene. Germline CDR1 SGHRS, CDR2 YFSETQ. CDR3 length: 19 amino acids. The CDR3 here is CASRPAGSSGSRSYNEQFF. For the CDR3, the DNA is TGCGCCAGCAGGCCGGCCGGTAGTAGCGGGAGTCGATCCTACAATGAGCAGTTCTTC.

This chain connects TRBV4-3 to TRBJ2-3, with TRBD1 matching 8 bases. The CDR3 is 17 residues long. Germline V gives CDR1 LGHNA, CDR2 YSLEER. V was pared by 5 bases and J by 4 bases, with 14 bases of the junction left unmatched. The CDR3 reads CASSDQQGVGVPDTQYF. Written as DNA, the CDR3 is TGCGCCAGCAGCGACCAACAGGGGGTTGGGGTTCCAGATACGCAGTATTTT.

The chain recombines TRBV5-4 with TRBJ1-1; D is possibly TRBD1 (5 bases). Looked up from germline, CDR1 is SGHNT and CDR2 is YYREEE (reference sequence). This CDR3 is 16 amino acids long. V was cut by 4 bases and J by 3 bases, with 19 bases left in between. CDR3 residues: CASSNGNRRIDTEAFF. DNA for the CDR3: TGTGCCAGCAGCAATGGGAACAGGAGAATTGACACTGAAGCTTTCTTT.

The gene calls are TRBV4-3 and TRBJ2-7; D is unresolved. There are 13 residues in the CDR3. In germline, CDR1 is LGHNA, CDR2 YSLEER. The V gene lost 0 bases and the J gene lost 2 bases, with 5 bases spanning the gap. The CDR3 loop reads CASSQDRAYEQYF. The CDR3 DNA reads as TGCGCCAGCAGCCAAGACAGAGCCTACGAGCAGTACTTC.

The V and J genes are TRBV28 and TRBJ2-3; 9 bases map to TRBD2. This CDR3 is built from 16 residues. Germline V lookup: CDR1 MDHEN, CDR2 SYDVKM. The trim removed 2 bases at V and 6 bases at J, leaving 9 bases unmatched. The CDR3 reads CASSLGGTSLPDTQYF. CDR3 in DNA: TGTGCCAGCAGTTTAGGGGGGACTAGCTTACCCGATACGCAGTATTTT.

V is TRBV29-1 and J is TRBJ1-1; D unresolved. The germline V gene has CDR1 SQVTM and CDR2 ANQGSEA. The CDR3 covers 12 residues. V was clipped by 4 bases and J by 8 bases, with 14 bases between them. CDR3 nucleotide sequence: TGCAGCGTTGCCCAAACCACTTACGAAGCTTTCTTT. Translation: CSVAQTTYEAFF.

The chain combines TRBV7-8 with TRBJ2-1, with D tentatively TRBD2 (6 bases). CDR1 SGHVS and CDR2 FQNEAQ come from the germline V gene. The CDR3 covers 16 residues. The V end lost 1 base, the J end lost 9 bases, and 19 bases lay between the germline ends. The CDR3 DNA sequence: TGTGCCAGCAGCTTAGGGAGGGCCCCAGAGGGTTTTGAGCAGTTCTTC. Translating it yields CASSLGRAPEGFEQFF.

V usage is TRBV6-6 and J usage is TRBJ2-7; 9 bases agree with TRBD2. This CDR3 contains 14 residues. The trim removed 5 bases at V and 2 bases at J, leaving 4 bases unmatched. From germline, CDR1 is MNHNY and CDR2 SVGAGI (reference sequence). Written as DNA, the CDR3 is TGTGCCAGCAGTGGACTAGCGAAAACCTACGAGCAGTACTTC. As protein: CASSGLAKTYEQYF.

This rearrangement joins TRBV7-9 to TRBJ1-1; 9 bases are a match to TRBD1. The CDR3 totals 14 residues. The V segment lost 5 bases and the J segment 4 bases; nucleotides outside the gene matches: 5. The V gene's germline CDR1 is SEHNR and CDR2 FQNEAQ (reference sequence). CDR3 loop: CASSPKTGGTEAFF. The CDR3 DNA sequence: TGTGCCAGCAGCCCTAAGACAGGGGGCACTGAAGCTTTCTTT.

With regard to this clone: This sample includes further DNA sequences coding for the same CDR3. The V gene is TRBV11-3, the J gene TRBJ2-7; the D is unclear. The germline V gene encodes CDR1 SGHNT and CDR2 YENEEA. Trimming took off 3 bases at V and 0 bases at J, with 3 bases between the two ends. The CDR3 runs to 12 residues. The CDR3 DNA sequence: TGTGCCAGCAGCTTCGGCTCCTACGAGCAGTACTTC. This sequence encodes CASSFGSYEQYF.

This clone has only a few counts. V gene TRBV4-3 combines with J gene TRBJ2-2; 15 bases align to TRBD2. The CDR3 spans 18 residues. Per germline, CDR1 LGHNA and CDR2 YSLEER. After removal of 1 base from V and 7 bases from J, the junction contained 7 bases not matched to a gene. Here the CDR3 reads CASSQVRTSGRVFGELFF. The DNA for the CDR3 is TGCGCCAGCAGCCAAGTGCGGACTAGCGGGAGGGTGTTCGGGGAGCTGTTTTTT.

The CDR3 DNA follows: TGTGCCAGCTCACCACCAGGGAACACTGAAGCTTTCTTT. This translates into CASSPPGNTEAFF. J is TRBJ1-1 and V is TRBV18; D gene uncertain. CDR1 and CDR2 from the germline V gene are KGHSH and LQKENI. The CDR3 has 13 amino acids. V was trimmed by 0 bases and J by 1 base, leaving 3 bases between them.

The chain employs TRBV19 and TRBJ1-5; 7 bases align to TRBD1. This CDR3 is built from 13 residues. Per germline, CDR1 LNHDA and CDR2 SQIVND (reference sequence). V dropped 10 bases and J dropped 7; count of bases not matched to a gene: 10. The CDR3, as DNA: TGTGCCACAAGACAGGGCCTAGGACAGCCCCAGCATTTT. This encodes CATRQGLGQPQHF. The entire variable domain, with the rest obtained from reference TRBV19 and TRBJ1-5, is as follows: DGGITQSPKYLFRKEGQNVTLSCEQNLNHDAMYWYRQDPGQGLRLIYYSQIVNDFQKGDIAEGYSVSREKKESFPLTVTSAQKNPTAFYLCATRQGLGQPQHFGDGTRLSIL.

The chain links TRBV11-3 to TRBJ2-3; 7 nucleotides align to TRBD2. The germline V gene has CDR1 SGHNT and CDR2 YENEEA. This CDR3 has 14 residues. Trimming took 5 bases from V and 6 from J; bases not matched to a gene: 8. CDR3 sequence: CASSQTSRGDTQYF. Written as DNA, the CDR3 is TGTGCCAGCAGCCAGACTAGCCGGGGGGATACGCAGTATTTT. Full variable domain (remainder filled in from reference TRBV11-3 and TRBJ2-3): EAGVVQSPRYKIIEKKQPVAFWCNPISGHNTLYWYLQNLGQGPELLIRYENEEAVDDSQLPKDRFSAERLKGVDSTLKIQPAELGDSAVYLCASSQTSRGDTQYFGPGTRLTVL.

This clone was detected a few times. The chain couples TRBV20-1 to TRBJ2-3, with 7 bases that match TRBD2. V trimming: 6 bases; J trimming: 8 bases; junction bases outside the gene matches: 5. CDR1 and CDR2 (germline): DFQATT, SNEGSKA (reference sequence). This CDR3 spans 11 amino acids. This CDR3 is CSAAIAGTQYF. Written as DNA, the CDR3 is TGCAGTGCCGCTATAGCGGGTACGCAGTATTTT.

This chain connects TRBV6-5 to TRBJ1-1; D unclear. Germline CDR1 reads MNHEY; CDR2 reads SVGAGI. The CDR3 runs 14 residues. V lost 6 bases, J lost 11 bases, and 22 bases lay in between. The CDR3 DNA sequence: TGTGCCAGCAGCTACGAGGCGGAGGGCGGGGTGGCTTTCTTT. Amino acid sequence: CASSYEAEGGVAFF.

This chain uses TRBV4-1 with TRBJ2-1; weak D call: TRBD2 (5 bases). V lost 4 bases and J 6 bases, leaving 7 bases between the germline ends. The CDR3 spans 12 residues. Germline V gives CDR1 MGHRA, CDR2 YSYEKL. CDR3 sequence: CASSPTINEQFF. CDR3 in DNA: TGCGCCAGCAGCCCGACTATCAATGAGCAGTTCTTC.

The count of this clone is one. The rearrangement links TRBV5-1 to TRBJ1-4, with D maybe TRBD1 (6 bases). V was clipped by 0 bases and J by 4 bases, with 10 bases between them. The CDR3 is made up of 15 amino acids. Germline V gives CDR1 SGHRS, CDR2 YFSETQ. CDR3 nucleotides: TGCGCCAGCAGCTTGGGGTGGGGGCTTAATGAAAAACTGTTTTTT. Translating gives CASSLGWGLNEKLFF.

DNA for the CDR3: TGTGCCAGTAGCCCGGGACTAGCGGGAACCAATTCGCGGTACGAGCAGTACTTC. This encodes CASSPGLAGTNSRYEQYF. J is TRBJ2-7 and V is TRBV19; 13 positions match TRBD2. Germline-derived CDR1 and CDR2 are LNHDA and SQIVND (reference sequence). V lost 6 bases, J lost 4 bases, and 15 bases stayed unmatched. This CDR3 comprises 18 residues.

This chain links TRBV21-1 with TRBJ2-2; TRBD2, the D gene given by the table, was not confirmed from the DNA. TRBV21-1 is a known pseudogene. CDR3 length equals 23 residues. Here the CDR3 reads CASSSTAGNSGRFIGVNTGELFF. CDR3 coding DNA: TGTGCCAGCAGCAGTACCGCCGGGAATAGCGGGAGGTTTATTGGTGTTAACACCGGGGAGCTGTTTTTT.

This clone was seen a handful of times. The sample contains more than one DNA sequence encoding this CDR3. The chain joins TRBV28 to TRBJ2-7; the D gene is possibly TRBD2 (6 bases). Germline V gives CDR1 MDHEN, CDR2 SYDVKM. The CDR3 covers 13 residues. Trimming pared 6 bases from V and 1 base from J, leaving 10 bases between. The CDR3 protein is CASSLGGSYEQYF. CDR3 nucleotides: TGTGCCAGCAGCCTTGGGGGGTCCTACGAGCAGTACTTC.

This chain joins TRBV30 and TRBJ1-1, with D possibly TRBD1 on 6 matching bases. The ends were cut back, 3 bases at V and 0 bases at J, with 17 bases in the middle. Germline CDR1 is GTSNPN and CDR2 is SVGIG (reference sequence). This CDR3 comprises 16 residues. CDR3 nucleotide sequence: TGTGCCTGGAGGCCAATACAGGGAAACATGAACACTGAAGCTTTCTTT. Its translation: CAWRPIQGNMNTEAFF.

This chain connects TRBV3-1 (or the pseudogene TRBV3-2) to TRBJ2-7; 8 nucleotides align to TRBD1. Per the germline V gene, CDR1 is LGHDT and CDR2 is YNNKEL (reference sequence). The CDR3 consists of 14 residues. The V segment lost 2 bases and the J segment 2 bases; nucleotides outside the gene matches: 2. The CDR3 loop is CASSQSQGAYEQYF. CDR3 DNA sequence: TGTGCCAGCAGCCAATCACAGGGGGCCTACGAGCAGTACTTC.

V usage is TRBV9 and J usage is TRBJ1-2, with 11 bases that match TRBD1. The CDR3 is 17 amino acids. From germline, CDR1 is SGDLS and CDR2 YYNGEE. V lost 3 bases and J lost 1; bases outside the gene matches: 8. CDR3 sequence: CASSAWDRGYINYGYTF. CDR3 in DNA: TGTGCCAGCAGCGCCTGGGACAGGGGGTACATTAACTATGGCTACACCTTC.

V gene TRBV5-1 combines with J gene TRBJ1-2; D may be TRBD1 (5 bases). Trimming pared 2 bases from V and 3 bases from J, leaving 11 bases between. The length of the CDR3 is 14 residues. CDR1 is SGHRS, CDR2 YFSETQ, per germline. CDR3 sequence: CASSFSGSDYGYTF. The DNA of the CDR3 is TGCGCCAGCAGCTTTTCAGGGAGTGACTATGGCTACACCTTC.